Below, 15 T cell receptor beta chains from the same sample are listed, as sequenced in a study of T cell repertoires in cytomegalovirus infection. TCRdb reprocessed the reads with MiXCR, giving one entry per CDR3 protein. The profile shows roughly 320,000 distinct CDR3 sequences, 8% to 10% of them singletons. Sequenced sample: PBMCs. These receptors originate from a human donor in good health (CMV status not recorded). Some clones in this sample may be carry-over from other donors' samples.

This clonotype was observed a handful of times. The V call is TRBV20-1, the J call TRBJ2-1; 11 bases are shared with TRBD1. J lost 0 bases, V lost 3 bases, and 1 base had no gene match. This CDR3 is 15 amino acids long. Germline CDR1 and CDR2: DFQATT and SNEGSKA (reference sequence). For the CDR3, the DNA is TGCAGTGCTAGGGGACAGGGGGTCTCCTACAATGAGCAGTTCTTC. Encoded protein: CSARGQGVSYNEQFF.

The chain is built from TRBV20-1 and TRBJ1-1; no reliable D call. V dropped 3 bases and J dropped 0 bases, with 17 bases sitting between them. This CDR3 comprises 16 residues. The germline V gene has CDR1 DFQATT and CDR2 SNEGSKA (reference sequence). The chain's CDR3 is CSASPGKRPMNTEAFF. The CDR3 DNA reads TGCAGTGCTAGTCCGGGTAAGCGCCCGATGAACACTGAAGCTTTCTTT.

This clonotype was picked up many times. The chain links TRBV7-9 to TRBJ2-5; D is possibly TRBD2 (5 bases). The CDR3 spans 15 residues. Germline-derived CDR1 and CDR2 are SEHNR and FQNEAQ (reference sequence). Trimming removed 8 bases from V and 2 bases from J, with 18 bases in between. CDR3 in DNA: TGTGCCAGCCCAGAATCGGGGTCGGAGCAAGAGACCCAGTACTTC. Translation gives CASPESGSEQETQYF.

There are many counts of this clonotype. The chain links TRBV7-2 to TRBJ2-1; TRBD2 might be the D (7 bases). Germline lookup yields CDR1 SGHTA and CDR2 FQGNSA. CDR3 length: 15 amino acids. With 6 bases removed from V and 0 bases from J, the gap between germline ends came to 12 bases. The CDR3 bases are TGTGCCAGCAGGGGGGGGGCGAGCTCCTACAATGAGCAGTTCTTC. This translates into CASRGGASSYNEQFF.

In its sample, this clonotype was seen many times. The chain combines TRBV7-2 with TRBJ2-5; D is possibly TRBD2 (5 bases). The V gene lost 0 bases and the J gene lost 5 bases, with 13 bases spanning the gap. This CDR3 is built from 15 residues. Germline V gives CDR1 SGHTA, CDR2 FQGNSA. CDR3 sequence: CASSLALLPGETQYF. The CDR3 DNA is TGTGCCAGCAGCTTAGCACTGCTCCCGGGGGAGACCCAGTACTTC.

This clonotype was seen many times. The CDR3 nucleotides are TGTGCCAGCAGCATCGGGACAGGGATAGCCAACGTCCTGACTTTC. The encoded protein is CASSIGTGIANVLTF. The chain has TRBV7-3 and TRBJ2-6; TRBD1 aligns across 9 bases. From germline, CDR1 is SGHTA and CDR2 FQGTGA. The CDR3 consists of 15 residues. Trimming cost V 5 bases and J 7 bases; bases outside gene matches: 6.

J is TRBJ2-7 and V is TRBV5-5; D is uncertain. CDR1 and CDR2 (germline): SGHKS, YYEKEE (reference sequence). The CDR3 covers 14 residues. The V gene lost 3 bases and the J gene lost 5 bases, with 15 bases spanning the gap. Written as DNA, the CDR3 is TGTGCCAGCAGCTCCCCAGTGGGCCTGAACGAGCAGTACTTC. This gives the protein CASSSPVGLNEQYF. Filled out from reference TRBV5-5 and TRBJ2-7, the complete variable domain reads DAGVTQSPTHLIKTRGQQVTLRCSPISGHKSVSWYQQVLGQGPQFIFQYYEKEERGRGNFPDRFSARQFPNYSSELNVNALLLGDSALYLCASSSPVGLNEQYFGPGTRLTVT.

This clonotype was picked up many times. The chain links TRBV10-3 to TRBJ2-3; unclear D gene. Germline V lookup: CDR1 ENHRY, CDR2 SYGVKD. This CDR3 contains 12 residues. The V and J ends lost 6 bases and 2 bases respectively, with 6 bases between them. Here the CDR3 reads CAISKNTDTQYF. As DNA, the CDR3 is TGTGCCATCAGCAAAAACACAGATACGCAGTATTTT.

This clonotype was counted ten times or more. The gene calls are TRBV7-2 and TRBJ1-5, with no clear D. V dropped 6 bases and J dropped 9 bases, with 15 bases sitting between them. In germline, CDR1 is SGHTA, CDR2 FQGNSA. This CDR3 region has 13 residues. Here the CDR3 reads CASSPTSRGPQHF. DNA of the CDR3: TGTGCCAGCAGTCCAACGAGCCGGGGGCCCCAGCATTTT.

This clonotype has a count of ten or more. The chain is built from TRBV20-1 and TRBJ2-1, with TRBD1 as a possible D gene (6 bases). This CDR3 is 15 amino acids long. V gave up 1 base and J gave up 5 bases, with 15 bases separating them. CDR1 DFQATT and CDR2 SNEGSKA come from the germline V gene (reference sequence). The CDR3 protein is CSARGSWGRNNEQFF. The CDR3 nucleotides read TGCAGTGCTAGAGGTTCCTGGGGGCGGAACAATGAGCAGTTCTTC.

This clonotype occurred many times. This chain joins TRBV11-1 and TRBJ2-4; D remains unclear. The ends were cut back, 1 base at V and 8 bases at J, with 9 bases in the middle. The germline gives CDR1 SGHAT, CDR2 FQDESV (reference sequence). CDR3 length equals 13 residues. The CDR3 is CASSLGLADIQYF. In nucleotides, the CDR3 is TGTGCCAGCAGCTTAGGATTGGCGGACATTCAGTACTTC.

At least ten counts were recorded for this clonotype. The J gene is TRBJ1-2, the V gene TRBV5-6; D gene uncertain. The V and J ends lost 0 bases and 4 bases respectively, with 13 bases between them. The germline V gene has CDR1 SGHDT and CDR2 YYEEEE. The CDR3 covers 15 residues. CDR3 region: CASSLARDWGYGYTF. In DNA, the CDR3 is TGTGCCAGCAGCTTGGCCAGAGACTGGGGCTATGGCTACACCTTC.

This clonotype came up many times. V is TRBV7-6 and J is TRBJ2-5; D perhaps matches TRBD1 (5 bases). The CDR3 has 14 amino acids. Per germline, CDR1 SGHVS and CDR2 FNYEAQ. The germline V and J ends were trimmed by 5 bases and 5 bases, with 15 bases remaining between them. In nucleotides, the CDR3 is TGTGCCAGCAGCCCTTGGCAGGGCGAGGAGACCCAGTACTTC. Encoded protein: CASSPWQGEETQYF.

Many counts were recorded for this clonotype. J is TRBJ2-1 and V is TRBV6-2 or TRBV6-3; 8 bases fit TRBD2. The CDR3 is 15 residues long. The J segment lost 9 bases and the V segment lost 6 bases, leaving 13 bases of the junction unmatched. Germline V gene data show CDR1 as MNHEY and CDR2 as SVGEGT. The chain's CDR3 is CASSRSGGPLGEQFF. The CDR3 region has the DNA TGTGCCAGCAGCCGCAGCGGGGGCCCCCTGGGTGAGCAGTTCTTC.

This clonotype was recorded many times. The V and J genes are TRBV7-2 and TRBJ1-6; maybe TRBD1 (5 bases). CDR3 length: 15 amino acids. Trimming pared 5 bases from V and 7 bases from J, leaving 15 bases between. Germline CDR1 SGHTA, CDR2 FQGNSA. CDR3 DNA sequence: TGTGCCAGCAGCCCGCCGGGACGGAGGAATTCACCCCTCCACTTT. Encoded protein: CASSPPGRRNSPLHF.